The 7 T cell receptor beta chains below all came from one sample that was sequenced in a study of blood T cell repertoires in COVID-19. Only in-frame clones appear in the TCRdb table, and some are missing; sequencing was by immunoSEQ multiplex PCR. This sample has around 130,000 clones; approximately 83% occur once, and the top ten carry 8% to 10%. Sequenced: peripheral blood. The source is a man aged 35 to 55 with active or convalescent COVID-19.

DNA of the CDR3: TGCGCCAGCAGCCAAGCGCCCCACCCGGGGATGGATGGCTACACCTTC. Its translation is CASSQAPHPGMDGYTF. The chain couples TRBV4-1 to TRBJ1-2, with unresolved D. Germline-derived CDR1 and CDR2 are MGHRA and YSYEKL. The CDR3 has 16 residues. V lost 1 base, J lost 6 bases, and 18 bases lay in between.

V gene TRBV3-1 (or the pseudogene TRBV3-2) combines with J gene TRBJ2-5, with TRBD2 matching over 12 bases. Trimming took 5 bases from V and 5 from J; bases not matched to a gene: 6. In germline, CDR1 is LGHDT, CDR2 YNNKEL (reference sequence). This CDR3 is built from 15 residues. CDR3 residues: CASSATSGGWETQYF. CDR3 coding DNA: TGTGCCAGCAGCGCCACTAGCGGGGGGTGGGAGACCCAGTACTTC.

The chain has TRBV5-1 and TRBJ2-7; TRBD2 agrees at 9 bases. The length of the CDR3 is 16 residues. Germline V CDR1 and CDR2: SGHRS, YFSETQ. With V trimmed by 4 bases and J by 1 base, 9 bases remained unmatched. This chain's CDR3 is CASSQAGTSKSYEQYF. In DNA form, the CDR3 reads TGCGCCAGCAGCCAAGCCGGGACTAGCAAGTCCTACGAGCAGTACTTC.

This clone has just one count. The J gene is TRBJ2-5, the V gene TRBV27; TRBD2 aligns across 12 bases. This CDR3 region has 16 residues. CDR1 is MNHEY, CDR2 SMNVEV, per germline (reference sequence). Losses at the gene ends were 4 bases for V and 1 base for J; bases not matched to a gene: 4. The CDR3 loop reads CASSSSGGVIQETQYF. CDR3 coding DNA: TGTGCCAGCAGTTCTAGCGGGGGGGTGATCCAAGAGACCCAGTACTTC.

This clone was picked up one time. This chain uses TRBV9 with TRBJ2-7, with D unresolved. There are 14 residues in the CDR3. Germline lookup yields CDR1 SGDLS and CDR2 YYNGEE. The V end lost 2 bases, the J end lost 7 bases, and 16 bases lay between the germline ends. The CDR3 loop is CASSVPTSSGEQYF. CDR3 sequence (DNA): TGTGCCAGCAGCGTCCCCACCTCCTCCGGGGAGCAGTACTTC.

J is TRBJ2-3 and V is TRBV4-3, with unresolved D. Per germline, CDR1 LGHNA and CDR2 YSLEER. CDR3 length equals 15 residues. The ends were cut back, 1 base at V and 1 base at J, with 9 bases in the middle. The CDR3 here is CASSQGLARTDTQYF. The CDR3 DNA is TGCGCCAGCAGCCAAGGGTTGGCACGCACAGATACGCAGTATTTT.

This chain links TRBV14 with TRBJ2-7, with D perhaps matching TRBD1 (6 bases). The CDR3 consists of 14 residues. Per germline, CDR1 SGHDN and CDR2 FVKESK. V was clipped by 8 bases and J by 3 bases, with 17 bases between them. The chain's CDR3 is CASPPRDTGYEQYF. CDR3 in DNA: TGTGCCAGCCCGCCCAGGGACACTGGCTACGAGCAGTACTTC.